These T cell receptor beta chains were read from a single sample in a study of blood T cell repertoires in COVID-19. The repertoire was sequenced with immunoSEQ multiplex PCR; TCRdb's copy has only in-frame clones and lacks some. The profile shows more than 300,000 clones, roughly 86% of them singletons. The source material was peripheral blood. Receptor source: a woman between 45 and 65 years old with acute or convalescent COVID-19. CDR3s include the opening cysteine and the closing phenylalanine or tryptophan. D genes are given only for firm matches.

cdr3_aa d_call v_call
CATSDLTRESNEQFF . TRBV24-1
CASSLFPSGRIYEQYF TRBD2 TRBV28
CASSLARRQGMRTGELFF TRBD1 TRBV5-6
CASSPGLSYEQYF . TRBV28
CASSEAIGGDEQYF . TRBV6-1
CASSLDRGQPQHF TRBD1 TRBV7-7
CASSWAAGEQYF . TRBV5-6
CASSLSTIPSGNTIYF . TRBV7-8
CASSWGESYGYTF . TRBV7-9
CASLTDRNWDEQYF . TRBV9
CASSIASHNQPQHF . TRBV19
CASSYRGTSDEQYF TRBD2 TRBV6-2/TRBV6-3
CASSPRTKRDTEAFF . TRBV18
CASSLGGRLGAYDGYTF . TRBV7-9
CASSPGITEAFF . TRBV19
CASSATGTSAADTQYF TRBD2 TRBV9
CASSYSRPPRDGYTF . TRBV6-5
CATSREGWGVGYNEQFF . TRBV15